The TCR beta chain under discussion was sequenced for a study of cytomegalovirus exposure and HLA in healthy donors. General study points: A later analysis reportedly found that, within productive TCRs, an Asian-associated ancestry cluster had fewer N-insertions than the mean observed across the roughly 630 donors. Prediction of most subjects' HLA-A and HLA-B alleles by TCR beta sequences was reportedly accurate. Follow-up analysis later connected one missense variant in DCLRE1C with trimming of TCR beta V- and J-genes.

The germline V gene has CDR1 SGHTA and CDR2 FQGTGA. CDR3 size: 14 residues. V lost 2 bases and J 8 bases, leaving 12 bases between the germline ends. Of note for this clone: Its target is not known.

Both 60 Vbeta primers and 13 Jbeta primers went into the PCR. How the authors handled the data: In a later analysis, approximately 80 million unique TCR beta chains included roughly 11 million shared by two or more donors. Clones were sequenced by immunoSEQ multiplex PCR, and TCRdb holds only the in-frame ones, with some missing. V, J and clone size reflect that table, while D and trimming were determined from the DNA. Found here are approximately 190,000 clones, roughly 90% of them singletons; the top ten hold 1.1%. The chain carries TRBV7-3 and TRBJ2-2, with D perhaps TRBD2 (5 bases). The sample comprised PBMCs. The clonotype originates from a boy between 2 and 15 years old in good health and CMV-seronegative. CDR3 nucleotide sequence: TGTGCCAGCAGCTTAGGAGGAGACGGAGGGGAGCTGTTTTTT. Encoded protein: CASSLGGDGGELFF.